The clone carrying this T cell receptor (beta chain) was seen many times. Its antigen is as yet unknown. The CDR3 regions of TCR beta were amplified from RNA transcripts. With the HTBI primer set, the TCR CDR3 went through a first round of RT-PCR. TCRdb fed the multiplex PCR reads into MiXCR, producing one record per CDR3 protein. The sample lists hundreds of thousands of distinct CDR3 sequences, about 13% occurring once. This record belongs to a study of T cells in Graves' hyperthyroidism and ophthalmopathy. Findings of the study overall: Ophthalmopathy stood apart from stable hyperthyroidism in a 13 V-J model.

The authors deemed Graves' hyperthyroidism stable absent ophthalmopathy progression within 18 months. Patients aged 18 to 65 with hyperthyroidism were newly diagnosed, with duration under 2 months. The authors took PBMCs from 10 ml fresh peripheral blood. The CDR3 length is 11 residues. V was cut by 6 bases and J by 7 bases, with 9 bases left in between. Germline lookup yields CDR1 MDHEN and CDR2 SYDVKM. Sequenced: blood. This chain connects TRBV28 to TRBJ1-1; TRBD1 is a possible D gene (5 bases). The clonotype comes from a woman aged 18 to 35 with Graves' hyperthyroidism. CDR3 protein: CASSRQLEAFF. The CDR3 nucleotides are TGTGCCAGCAGCCGACAGCTTGAAGCTTTCTTT.